The 18 T cell receptor beta chains in this list originate from one sample, sequenced in a study of shared clonotypes between healthy human individuals. Method: immunoSEQ multiplex PCR; TCRdb's copy keeps in-frame clones and lacks some. The sample holds about 490,000 clones; 79% are singletons and the top ten take 12%. Sequencing used PBMCs. These receptors came from a woman in her 40s in good health. Some clones in this sample may be carry-over from other donors' samples.

The chain joins TRBV5-8 to TRBJ2-7, with 12 bases aligning to TRBD2. CDR1 is SGHTS, CDR2 YDEGEE, per germline. V lost 4 bases, J lost 3 bases, and 8 bases stayed unmatched. This CDR3 is built from 16 residues. The CDR3 coding sequence is TGTGCCAGCAGCGGGAAGACTAGCGGGAGCCTCTACGAGCAGTACTTC. It encodes CASSGKTSGSLYEQYF.

This clone has a handful of counts. The rearrangement uses TRBV6-1 and TRBJ2-7; D is unclear. Germline V gene lookup returns CDR1 MNHNS and CDR2 SASEGT. CDR3 length equals 12 residues. Trimming cost V 9 bases and J 0 bases, with 9 bases left between them. The CDR3 DNA is TGTGCCAGTGCACAGAGCTCCTACGAGCAGTACTTC. Translating gives CASAQSSYEQYF.

The V call is TRBV5-5, the J call TRBJ2-7; D is unresolved. The germline V gene has CDR1 SGHKS and CDR2 YYEKEE (reference sequence). The length of the CDR3 is 12 residues. V lost 0 bases, J lost 7 bases, and 8 bases lay in between. The CDR3 sequence is CASSLARREQYF. The DNA for the CDR3 is TGTGCCAGCAGCTTGGCCCGCAGAGAGCAGTACTTC.

This chain uses TRBV5-1 with TRBJ1-4; tentative D call: TRBD1 (6 bases). Germline CDR1 and CDR2: SGHRS and YFSETQ. Trimming shortened V by 4 bases and J by 1 base, and 11 bases separated the two germline ends. The CDR3 runs to 15 residues. The CDR3 nucleotides read TGCGCCAGCAGCCCAATGACAGGAACTAATGAAAAACTGTTTTTT. This translates into CASSPMTGTNEKLFF. Supplemented by reference TRBV5-1 and TRBJ1-4, the full variable domain reads KAGVTQTPRYLIKTRGQQVTLSCSPISGHRSVSWYQQTPGQGLQFLFEYFSETQRNKGNFPGRFSGRQFSNSRSEMNVSTLELGDSALYLCASSPMTGTNEKLFFGSGTQLSVL.

This clone was picked up one time. The rearrangement uses TRBV9 and TRBJ2-1; TRBD2 aligns across 7 bases. Germline CDR1 is SGDLS and CDR2 is YYNGEE. The CDR3 is made up of 14 amino acids. J gave up 8 bases and V 4 bases, and 9 bases lay outside the gene matches. CDR3 amino acids: CASSKRRGSDEQFF. The CDR3 region has the DNA TGTGCCAGCAGCAAAAGGCGGGGGTCTGATGAGCAGTTCTTC.

The chain employs TRBV27 and TRBJ2-2, with D possibly TRBD2 on 5 matching bases. Germline-derived CDR1 and CDR2 are MNHEY and SMNVEV (reference sequence). The CDR3 is made up of 13 amino acids. V was cut by 4 bases and J by 4 bases, with 7 bases left in between. The CDR3 region is CASSWLATGELFF. DNA of the CDR3: TGTGCCAGCAGTTGGCTAGCCACCGGGGAGCTGTTTTTT.

The rearrangement uses TRBV19 and TRBJ2-6; a weak D match, TRBD2 (6 bases). Per germline, CDR1 LNHDA and CDR2 SQIVND (reference sequence). The CDR3 sequence is 16 residues long. V lost 3 bases and J lost 2, with 11 bases in between. CDR3 sequence: CASSIGGNTGANVLTF. CDR3 sequence (DNA): TGTGCCAGTAGTATCGGGGGAAACACTGGGGCCAACGTCCTGACTTTC.

The chain employs TRBV28 and TRBJ2-7; 12 positions match TRBD2. V was clipped by 5 bases and J by 3 bases; unmatched bases: 8. The germline gives CDR1 MDHEN, CDR2 SYDVKM. CDR3 size: 16 residues. The CDR3 protein is CASSPAGLAGYYEQYF. The CDR3 coding sequence is TGTGCCAGCAGTCCTGCCGGACTAGCGGGATACTACGAGCAGTACTTC.

The chain combines TRBV10-3 with TRBJ1-1; no clear D gene. CDR1 is ENHRY and CDR2 is SYGVKD in the germline V gene. Trimming left V 7 bases short and J 3 bases short, with 9 bases between. CDR3 size: 12 residues. The CDR3 here is CAIKSGDTEAFF. The DNA for the CDR3 is TGTGCCATCAAAAGTGGGGACACTGAAGCTTTCTTT.

This chain uses TRBV7-9 with TRBJ1-6; a possible D gene is TRBD1 (5 bases). The CDR3 has 15 residues. Deletions cut 1 base from V and 8 bases from J, with 12 bases between. Germline CDR1 and CDR2: SEHNR and FQNEAQ (reference sequence). The CDR3 reads CASSLVAGMDSPLHF. The CDR3 nucleotides read TGTGCCAGCAGCTTAGTGGCAGGGATGGATTCACCCCTCCACTTT. Combining the CDR3 with reference TRBV7-9 and TRBJ1-6 gives the whole variable domain DTGVSQNPRHKITKRGQNVTFRCDPISEHNRLYWYRQTLGQGPEFLTYFQNEAQLEKSRLLSDRFSAERPKGSFSTLEIQRTEQGDSAMYLCASSLVAGMDSPLHFGNGTRLTVT.

In its sample, this clone was seen once. The rearrangement uses TRBV6-1 and TRBJ2-1; 7 positions match TRBD2. Germline V CDR1 and CDR2: MNHNS, SASEGT. The ends lost 4 bases at V and 6 bases at J; junction bases unmatched: 3. The CDR3 is 13 residues long. The CDR3 region has the DNA TGTGCCAGCAGTGGGGGACTATCCAATGAGCAGTTCTTC. This codes for CASSGGLSNEQFF.

V is TRBV30 and J is TRBJ2-7, with 10 bases lining up with TRBD2. CDR1 GTSNPN and CDR2 SVGIG come from the germline V gene (reference sequence). This CDR3 region has 14 residues. Germline trimming cut 5 bases from V and 3 bases from J; bases unmatched to any gene: 7. The CDR3 sequence: CAWSHGTSDYEQYF. DNA of the CDR3: TGTGCCTGGTCCCACGGGACTAGCGACTACGAGCAGTACTTC. The variable domain in full, completed from reference TRBV30 and TRBJ2-7, reads SQTIHQWPATLVQPVGSPLSLECTVEGTSNPNLYWYRQAAGRGLQLLFYSVGIGQISSEVPQNLSASRPQDRQFILSSKKLLLSDSGFYLCAWSHGTSDYEQYFGPGTRLTVT.

Details on this clone: In the same sample, other DNA sequences code for this CDR3. The CDR3 spells CATSRDGGNTEAFF. CDR3 bases: TGTGCCACCAGCAGAGATGGGGGAAACACTGAAGCTTTCTTT. The V call is TRBV15, the J call TRBJ1-1; D may be TRBD1 (5 bases). V was clipped by 0 bases and J by 2 bases, with 7 bases between them. The CDR3 sequence is 14 residues long. Germline CDR1 LNHNV, CDR2 YYDKDF (reference sequence). Looking up the rest from reference TRBV15 and TRBJ1-1 gives the full variable domain: DAMVIQNPRYQVTQFGKPVTLSCSQTLNHNVMYWYQQKSSQAPKLLFHYYDKDFNNEADTPDNFQSRRPNTSFCFLDIRSPGLGDTAMYLCATSRDGGNTEAFFGQGTRLTVV.

The chain has TRBV9 and TRBJ2-2; no reliable D call. This CDR3 comprises 14 residues. The germline gives CDR1 SGDLS, CDR2 YYNGEE. V was cut by 2 bases and J by 1 base, with 6 bases left in between. The CDR3 DNA is TGTGCCAGCAGCGTCAATGTGAACACCGGGGAGCTGTTTTTT. Translation: CASSVNVNTGELFF.

The chain couples TRBV10-3 to TRBJ2-3; the match to TRBD2 covers 9 bases. The CDR3 contains 15 residues. CDR1 ENHRY and CDR2 SYGVKD come from the germline V gene. Trimming took 2 bases from V and 4 from J; bases not matched to a gene: 4. The CDR3 region is CAISEASGKSDTQYF. The CDR3 DNA follows: TGTGCCATCAGTGAGGCTAGCGGGAAGTCAGATACGCAGTATTTT.

The V call is TRBV7-9, the J call TRBJ1-6; the match to TRBD1 covers 8 bases. Germline CDR1 is SEHNR and CDR2 is FQNEAQ (reference sequence). This CDR3 is 14 amino acids long. V was clipped by 5 bases and J by 10 bases; unmatched bases: 7. The CDR3 DNA is TGTGCCAGCAGCGACGGACAGGGACGATCACCCCTCCACTTT. The encoded protein is CASSDGQGRSPLHF.

The chain joins TRBV21-1 to TRBJ2-3. TRBV21-1 constitutes a pseudogene. The CDR3 is made up of 15 amino acids. CDR3: CASIFCSSSTDTQYF. For the CDR3, the DNA is TGTGCCAGCATCTTTTGCAGCTCTAGCACAGATACGCAGTATTTT.

The chain carries TRBV30 and TRBJ2-7, with a tentative D call TRBD2 (6 bases). V was cut by 4 bases and J by 0 bases, with 16 bases left in between. The CDR3 spans 15 residues. Germline CDR1 is GTSNPN and CDR2 is SVGIG (reference sequence). The CDR3 region is CAWTPAPSDSYEQYF. In nucleotides, the CDR3 is TGTGCCTGGACGCCCGCCCCTAGCGACTCCTACGAGCAGTACTTC. The whole variable domain, filled in from reference TRBV30 and TRBJ2-7, reads SQTIHQWPATLVQPVGSPLSLECTVEGTSNPNLYWYRQAAGRGLQLLFYSVGIGQISSEVPQNLSASRPQDRQFILSSKKLLLSDSGFYLCAWTPAPSDSYEQYFGPGTRLTVT.